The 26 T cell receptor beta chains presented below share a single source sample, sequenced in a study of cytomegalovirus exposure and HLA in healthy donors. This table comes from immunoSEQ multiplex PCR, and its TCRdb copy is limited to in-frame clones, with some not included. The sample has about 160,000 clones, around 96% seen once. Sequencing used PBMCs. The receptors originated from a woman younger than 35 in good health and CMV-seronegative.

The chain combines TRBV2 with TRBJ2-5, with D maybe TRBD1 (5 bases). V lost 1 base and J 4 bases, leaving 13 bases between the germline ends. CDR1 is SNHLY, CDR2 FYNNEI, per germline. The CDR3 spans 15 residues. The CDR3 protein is CASSEGTPLIETQYF. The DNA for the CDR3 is TGTGCCAGCAGTGAAGGGACACCCCTAATAGAGACCCAGTACTTC.

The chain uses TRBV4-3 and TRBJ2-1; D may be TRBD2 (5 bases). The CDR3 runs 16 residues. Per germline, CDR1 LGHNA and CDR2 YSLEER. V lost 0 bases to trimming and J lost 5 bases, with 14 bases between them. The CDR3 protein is CASSQDHRRSDNEQFF. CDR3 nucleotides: TGCGCCAGCAGCCAAGATCATCGGAGGAGCGACAATGAGCAGTTCTTC.

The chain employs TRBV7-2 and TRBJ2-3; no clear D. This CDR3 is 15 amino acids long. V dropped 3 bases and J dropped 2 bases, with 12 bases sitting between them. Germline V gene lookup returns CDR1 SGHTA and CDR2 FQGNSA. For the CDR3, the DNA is TGTGCCAGCAGCTTGAGCTACCTACTCACAGATACGCAGTATTTT. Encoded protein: CASSLSYLLTDTQYF.

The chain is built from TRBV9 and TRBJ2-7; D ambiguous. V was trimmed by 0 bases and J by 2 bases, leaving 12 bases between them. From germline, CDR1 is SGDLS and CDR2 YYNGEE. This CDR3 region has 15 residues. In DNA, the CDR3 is TGTGCCAGCAGCGTAGCCCCATCCCCCACCTACGAGCAGTACTTC. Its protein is CASSVAPSPTYEQYF.

CDR3 in amino acids: CARRTETQYF. DNA of the CDR3: TGTGCCAGGCGCACAGAGACCCAGTACTTC. The V call is TRBV19, the J call TRBJ2-5; no clear D gene. This CDR3 contains 10 residues. Germline V gene data show CDR1 as LNHDA and CDR2 as SQIVND (reference sequence). V shed 9 bases and J shed 4 bases, with 6 bases lying between them.

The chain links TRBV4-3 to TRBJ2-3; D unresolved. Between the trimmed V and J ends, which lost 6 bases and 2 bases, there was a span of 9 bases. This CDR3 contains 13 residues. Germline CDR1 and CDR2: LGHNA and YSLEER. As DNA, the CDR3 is TGCGCCAGCAGGGAAGACAACACAGATACGCAGTATTTT. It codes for CASREDNTDTQYF.

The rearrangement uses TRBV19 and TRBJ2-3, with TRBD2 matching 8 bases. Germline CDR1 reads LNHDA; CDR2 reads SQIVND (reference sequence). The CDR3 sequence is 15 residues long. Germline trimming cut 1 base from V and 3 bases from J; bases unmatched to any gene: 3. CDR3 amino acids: CASSIGSGGTDTQYF. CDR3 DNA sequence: TGTGCCAGTAGTATAGGGAGCGGGGGTACAGATACGCAGTATTTT.

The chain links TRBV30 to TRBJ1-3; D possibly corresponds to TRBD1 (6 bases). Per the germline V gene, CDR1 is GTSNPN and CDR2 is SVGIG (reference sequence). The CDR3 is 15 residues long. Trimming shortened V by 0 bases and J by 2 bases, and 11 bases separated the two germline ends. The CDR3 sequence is CAWSVGTGTGNTIYF. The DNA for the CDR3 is TGTGCCTGGAGTGTAGGTACAGGGACTGGAAACACCATATATTTT.

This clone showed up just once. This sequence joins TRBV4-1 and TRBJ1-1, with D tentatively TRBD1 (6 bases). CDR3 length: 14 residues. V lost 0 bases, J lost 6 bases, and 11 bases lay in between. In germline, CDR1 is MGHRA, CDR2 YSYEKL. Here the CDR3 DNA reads TGCGCCAGCAGCCAAGAGGGGGGGCGGGCTGAAGCTTTCTTT. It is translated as CASSQEGGRAEAFF.

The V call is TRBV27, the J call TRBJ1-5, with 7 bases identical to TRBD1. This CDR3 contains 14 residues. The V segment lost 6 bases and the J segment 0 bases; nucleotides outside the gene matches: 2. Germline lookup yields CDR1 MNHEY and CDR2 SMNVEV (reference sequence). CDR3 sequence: CASRGDSSNQPQHF. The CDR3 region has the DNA TGTGCCAGCAGGGGGGACAGTAGCAATCAGCCCCAGCATTTT.

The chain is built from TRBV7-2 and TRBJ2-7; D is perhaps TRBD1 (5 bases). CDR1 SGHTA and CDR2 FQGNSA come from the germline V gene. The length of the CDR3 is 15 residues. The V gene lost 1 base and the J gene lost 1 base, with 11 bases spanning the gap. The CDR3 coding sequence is TGTGCCAGCAGCTTAGAACAGGCGGTGTCCTACGAGCAGTACTTC. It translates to CASSLEQAVSYEQYF.

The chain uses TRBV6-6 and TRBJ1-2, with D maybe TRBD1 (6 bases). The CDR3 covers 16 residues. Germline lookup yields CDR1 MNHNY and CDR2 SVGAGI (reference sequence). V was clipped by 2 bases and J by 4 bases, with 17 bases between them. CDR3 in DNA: TGTGCCAGCAGTTACCAGCAGGGGCTCCGGGGCTATGGCTACACCTTC. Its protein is CASSYQQGLRGYGYTF.

Here the CDR3 DNA reads TGTGCCAGCAGCACGAGCCGGGACACAGGATACGAGCAGTACTTC. Its translation is CASSTSRDTGYEQYF. The chain carries TRBV7-8 and TRBJ2-7; D is perhaps TRBD1 (6 bases). V dropped 5 bases and J dropped 4 bases, with 18 bases sitting between them. Germline-derived CDR1 and CDR2 are SGHVS and FQNEAQ. The CDR3 extends over 15 amino acids.

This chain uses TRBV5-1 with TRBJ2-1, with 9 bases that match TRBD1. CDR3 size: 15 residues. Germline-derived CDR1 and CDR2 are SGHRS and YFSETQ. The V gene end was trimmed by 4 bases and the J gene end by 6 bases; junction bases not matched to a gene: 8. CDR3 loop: CASSPGTGFGNEQFF. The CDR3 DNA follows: TGCGCCAGCAGCCCCGGGACAGGGTTTGGCAATGAGCAGTTCTTC.

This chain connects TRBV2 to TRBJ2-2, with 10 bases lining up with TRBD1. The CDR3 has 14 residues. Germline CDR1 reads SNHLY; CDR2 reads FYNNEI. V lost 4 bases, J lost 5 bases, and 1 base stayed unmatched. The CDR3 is CASSGTGGTGELFF. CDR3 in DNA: TGTGCCAGCAGTGGGACAGGGGGAACCGGGGAGCTGTTTTTT.

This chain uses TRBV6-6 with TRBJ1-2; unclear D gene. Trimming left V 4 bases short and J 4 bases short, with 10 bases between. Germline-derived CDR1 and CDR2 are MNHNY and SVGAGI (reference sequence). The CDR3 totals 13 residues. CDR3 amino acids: CASSSEGSYGYTF. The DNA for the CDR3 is TGTGCCAGCAGTTCCGAGGGCTCCTATGGCTACACCTTC.

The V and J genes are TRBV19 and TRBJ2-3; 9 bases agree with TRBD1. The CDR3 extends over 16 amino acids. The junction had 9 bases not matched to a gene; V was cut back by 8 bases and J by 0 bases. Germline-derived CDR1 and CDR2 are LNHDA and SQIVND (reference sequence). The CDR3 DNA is TGTGCCAGTCCCGGACAGGGGCGATATAGCACAGATACGCAGTATTTT. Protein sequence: CASPGQGRYSTDTQYF.

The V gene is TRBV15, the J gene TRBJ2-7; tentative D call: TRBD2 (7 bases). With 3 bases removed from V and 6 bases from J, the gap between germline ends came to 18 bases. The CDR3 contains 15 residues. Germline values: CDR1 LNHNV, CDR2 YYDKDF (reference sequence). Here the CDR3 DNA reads TGTGCCACCAGCAGGGGGGGGCAGGGAGGGCGCGAGCAGTACTTC. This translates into CATSRGGQGGREQYF.

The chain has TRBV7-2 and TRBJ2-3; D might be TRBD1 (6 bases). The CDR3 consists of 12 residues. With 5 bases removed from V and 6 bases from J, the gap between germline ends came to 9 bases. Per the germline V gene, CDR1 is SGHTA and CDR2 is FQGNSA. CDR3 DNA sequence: TGTGCCAGCAGCCGACAGGTTGATACGCAGTATTTT. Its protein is CASSRQVDTQYF.

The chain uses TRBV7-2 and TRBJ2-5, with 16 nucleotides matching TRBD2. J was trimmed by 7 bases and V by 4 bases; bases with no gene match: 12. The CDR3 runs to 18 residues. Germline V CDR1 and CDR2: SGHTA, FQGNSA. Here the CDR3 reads CASSYIGTSGGARGTQYF. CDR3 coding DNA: TGTGCCAGCAGCTACATCGGGACTAGCGGGGGGGCCCGTGGGACCCAGTACTTC.

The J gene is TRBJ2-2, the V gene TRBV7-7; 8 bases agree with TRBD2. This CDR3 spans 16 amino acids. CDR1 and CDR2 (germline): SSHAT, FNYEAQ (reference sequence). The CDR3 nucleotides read TGTGCTACACGAGCGGGGGTCGGGATCGACACCGGGGAGCTGTTTTTT. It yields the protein CATRAGVGIDTGELFF.

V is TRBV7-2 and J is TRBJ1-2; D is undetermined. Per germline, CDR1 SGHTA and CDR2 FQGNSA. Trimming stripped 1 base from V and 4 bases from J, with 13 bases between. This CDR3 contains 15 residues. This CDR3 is CASSLGGADLYGYTF. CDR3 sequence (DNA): TGTGCCAGCAGCTTAGGAGGCGCCGACCTCTATGGCTACACCTTC.

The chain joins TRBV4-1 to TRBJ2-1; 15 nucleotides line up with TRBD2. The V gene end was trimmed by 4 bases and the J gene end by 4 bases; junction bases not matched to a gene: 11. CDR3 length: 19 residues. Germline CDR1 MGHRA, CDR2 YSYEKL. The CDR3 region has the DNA TGCGCCAGCAGCCCCGGGACTAGCGGGGGGTATCTACCTTACAATGAGCAGTTCTTC. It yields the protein CASSPGTSGGYLPYNEQFF.

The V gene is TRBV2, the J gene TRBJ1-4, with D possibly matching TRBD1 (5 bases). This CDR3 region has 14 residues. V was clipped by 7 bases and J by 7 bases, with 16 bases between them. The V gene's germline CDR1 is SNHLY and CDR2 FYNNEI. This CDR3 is CASTLVRTSEKLFF. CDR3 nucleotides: TGTGCCAGCACTCTGGTCAGGACAAGTGAAAAACTGTTTTTT.

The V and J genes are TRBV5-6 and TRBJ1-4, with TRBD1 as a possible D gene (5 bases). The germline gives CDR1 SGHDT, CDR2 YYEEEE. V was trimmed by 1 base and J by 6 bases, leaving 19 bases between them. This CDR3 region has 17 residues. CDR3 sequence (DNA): TGTGCCAGCAGCTTGTTAGGTTTCGGGGGATCGGATGAAAAACTGTTTTTT. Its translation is CASSLLGFGGSDEKLFF.

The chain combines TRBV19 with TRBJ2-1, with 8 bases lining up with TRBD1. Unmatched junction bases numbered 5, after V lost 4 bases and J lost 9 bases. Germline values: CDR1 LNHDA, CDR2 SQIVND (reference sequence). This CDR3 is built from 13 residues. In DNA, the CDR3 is TGTGCCAGTAGTACTCAGGGGGCGGCTGAGCAGTTCTTC. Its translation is CASSTQGAAEQFF.